The entry below describes one T cell receptor beta chain. CDR1 and CDR2 (germline): ENHRY, SYGVKD. V shed 6 bases, J shed 4 bases, and the junction held 6 bases outside the gene matches. There are 16 residues in the CDR3. How the authors handled the data: How many nucleated cells were present was estimated from reference gene primer amplification. The assay was immunoSEQ multiplex PCR, and TCRdb's table has in-frame clones only and misses some. V and J calls and clone size are given by that table; D and trimming were obtained from the DNA. The sample shows 200,000 to 250,000 clones, roughly four fifths of them seen only once. This specimen comes from a study of blood T cell repertoires in COVID-19. Study overall: COVID-19 samples collected from the United States, Italy and Spain covered acute and convalescent phases.

This sequence originates from a man aged 25 to 45 who had recovered from COVID-19. Sequenced: peripheral blood. This chain connects TRBV10-3 to TRBJ2-2; 12 bases agree with TRBD1. CDR3 bases: TGTGCCATCAGACCGGGACAGGGGGCAATCACCGGGGAGCTGTTTTTT. It translates to CAIRPGQGAITGELFF.